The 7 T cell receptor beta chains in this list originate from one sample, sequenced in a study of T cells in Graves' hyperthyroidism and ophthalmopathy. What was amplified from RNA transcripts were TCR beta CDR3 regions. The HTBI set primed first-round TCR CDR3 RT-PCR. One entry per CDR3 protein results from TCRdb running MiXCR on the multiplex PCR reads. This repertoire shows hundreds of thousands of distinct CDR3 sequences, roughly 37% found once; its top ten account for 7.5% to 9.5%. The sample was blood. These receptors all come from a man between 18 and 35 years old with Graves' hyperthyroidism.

In DNA, the CDR3 is TGTGCCAGCAGCCCGACTACGAGCTCCTACAATGAGCAGTTCTTC. The encoded protein is CASSPTTSSYNEQFF. The genes are TRBV7-9 and TRBJ2-1; D perhaps matches TRBD2 (5 bases). V lost 5 bases and J lost 0, with 11 bases in between. CDR3 length equals 15 residues. Germline V lookup: CDR1 SEHNR, CDR2 FQNEAQ (reference sequence).

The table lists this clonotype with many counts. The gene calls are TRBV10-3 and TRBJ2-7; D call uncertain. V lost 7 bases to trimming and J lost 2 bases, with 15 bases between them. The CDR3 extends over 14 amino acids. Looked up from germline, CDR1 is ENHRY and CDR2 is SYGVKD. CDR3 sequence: CAINGSEYPYEQYF. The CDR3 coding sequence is TGTGCCATCAACGGCTCAGAGTACCCCTACGAGCAGTACTTC.

The CDR3 loop reads CASSLRTGTDTEAFF. In DNA form, the CDR3 reads TGCGCCAGCAGCTTGCGGACAGGAACGGACACTGAAGCTTTCTTT. The chain joins TRBV5-1 to TRBJ1-1; 7 positions agree with TRBD1. Trimming at V came to 1 base and at J to 3 bases, leaving 6 bases not matched to a gene. Germline assignment: CDR1 SGHRS and CDR2 YFSETQ. This CDR3 is built from 15 residues.

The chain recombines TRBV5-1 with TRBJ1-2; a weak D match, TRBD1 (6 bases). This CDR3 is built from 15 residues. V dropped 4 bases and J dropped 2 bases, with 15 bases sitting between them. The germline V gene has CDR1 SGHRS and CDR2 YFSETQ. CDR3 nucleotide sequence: TGCGCCAGCAGCGGGGGCAGGATATACAACTATGGCTACACCTTC. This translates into CASSGGRIYNYGYTF.

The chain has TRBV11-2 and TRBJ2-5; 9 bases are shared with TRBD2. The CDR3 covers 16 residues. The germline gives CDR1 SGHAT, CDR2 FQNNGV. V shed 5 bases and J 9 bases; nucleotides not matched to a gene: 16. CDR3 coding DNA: TGTGCCAGCAGCGGGGGGACGCTAGCGGGAATATTTCCCCAGTACTTC. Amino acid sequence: CASSGGTLAGIFPQYF.

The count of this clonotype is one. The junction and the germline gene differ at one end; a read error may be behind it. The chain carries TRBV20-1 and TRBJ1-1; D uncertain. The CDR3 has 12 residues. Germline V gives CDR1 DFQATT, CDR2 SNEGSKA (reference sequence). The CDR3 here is CSASVGNSEAFF. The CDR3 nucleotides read TGCAGTGCTTCGGTGGGGAACTCTGAAGCTTTCTTT.

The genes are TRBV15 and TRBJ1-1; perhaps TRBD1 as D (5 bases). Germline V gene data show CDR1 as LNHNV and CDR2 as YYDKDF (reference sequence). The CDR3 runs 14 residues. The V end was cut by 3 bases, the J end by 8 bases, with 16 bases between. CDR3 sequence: CATSSEREGLEAFF. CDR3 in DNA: TGTGCCACCAGCAGCGAACGGGAGGGGCTGGAAGCTTTCTTT.